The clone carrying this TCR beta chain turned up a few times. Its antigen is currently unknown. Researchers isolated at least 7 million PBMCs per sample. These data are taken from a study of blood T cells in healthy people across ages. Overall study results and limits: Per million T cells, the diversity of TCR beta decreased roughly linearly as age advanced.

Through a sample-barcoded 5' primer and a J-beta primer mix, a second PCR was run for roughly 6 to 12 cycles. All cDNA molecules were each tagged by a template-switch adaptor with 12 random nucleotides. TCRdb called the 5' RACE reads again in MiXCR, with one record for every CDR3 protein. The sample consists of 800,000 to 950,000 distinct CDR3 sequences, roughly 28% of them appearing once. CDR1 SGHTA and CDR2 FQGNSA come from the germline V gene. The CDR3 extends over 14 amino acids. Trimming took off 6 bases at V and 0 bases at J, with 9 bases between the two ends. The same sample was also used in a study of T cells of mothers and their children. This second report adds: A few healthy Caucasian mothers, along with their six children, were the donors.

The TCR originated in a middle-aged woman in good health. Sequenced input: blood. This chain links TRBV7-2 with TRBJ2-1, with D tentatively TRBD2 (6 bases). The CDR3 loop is CASRGRSSYNEQFF. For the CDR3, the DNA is TGTGCCAGCAGAGGGAGGAGCTCCTACAATGAGCAGTTCTTC.